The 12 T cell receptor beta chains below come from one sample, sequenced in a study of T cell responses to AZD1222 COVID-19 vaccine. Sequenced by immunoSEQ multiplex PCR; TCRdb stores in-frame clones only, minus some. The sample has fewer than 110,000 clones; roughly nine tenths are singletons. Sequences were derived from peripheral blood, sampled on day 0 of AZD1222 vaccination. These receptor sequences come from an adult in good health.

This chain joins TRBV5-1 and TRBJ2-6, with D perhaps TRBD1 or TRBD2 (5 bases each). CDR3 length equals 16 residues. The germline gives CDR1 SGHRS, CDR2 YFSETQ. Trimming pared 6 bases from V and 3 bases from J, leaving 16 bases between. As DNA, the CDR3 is TGCGCCAGCACCTCACAGGCGGGCATTGGGGCCAACGTCCTGACTTTC. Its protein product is CASTSQAGIGANVLTF. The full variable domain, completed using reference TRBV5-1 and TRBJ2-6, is KAGVTQTPRYLIKTRGQQVTLSCSPISGHRSVSWYQQTPGQGLQFLFEYFSETQRNKGNFPGRFSGRQFSNSRSEMNVSTLELGDSALYLCASTSQAGIGANVLTFGAGSRLTVL.

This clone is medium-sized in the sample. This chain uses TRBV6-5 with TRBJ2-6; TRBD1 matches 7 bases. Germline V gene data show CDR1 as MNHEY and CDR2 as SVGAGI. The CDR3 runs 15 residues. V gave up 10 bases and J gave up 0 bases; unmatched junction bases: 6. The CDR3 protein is CATGQASSGANVLTF. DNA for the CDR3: TGTGCCACCGGACAGGCTAGCTCTGGGGCCAACGTCCTGACTTTC.

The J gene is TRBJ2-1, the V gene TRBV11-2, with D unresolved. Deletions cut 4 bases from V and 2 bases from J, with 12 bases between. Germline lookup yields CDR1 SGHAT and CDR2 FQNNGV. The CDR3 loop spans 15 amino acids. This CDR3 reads CASSSELGAYNEQFF. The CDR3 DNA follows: TGTGCCAGCAGCTCTGAACTGGGTGCCTACAATGAGCAGTTCTTC.

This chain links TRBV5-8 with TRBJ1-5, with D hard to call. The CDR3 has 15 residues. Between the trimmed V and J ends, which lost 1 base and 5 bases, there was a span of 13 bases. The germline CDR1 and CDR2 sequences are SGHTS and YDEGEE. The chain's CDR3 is CASSLSDRSYQPQHF. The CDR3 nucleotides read TGTGCCAGCAGCTTGTCCGATCGGAGTTATCAGCCCCAGCATTTT.

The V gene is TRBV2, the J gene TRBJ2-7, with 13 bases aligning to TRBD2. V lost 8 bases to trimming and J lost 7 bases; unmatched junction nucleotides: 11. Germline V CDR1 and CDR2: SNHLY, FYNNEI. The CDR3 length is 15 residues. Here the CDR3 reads CASGKLAGGPWEQYF. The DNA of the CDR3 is TGTGCCAGCGGGAAACTAGCGGGAGGGCCTTGGGAGCAGTACTTC.

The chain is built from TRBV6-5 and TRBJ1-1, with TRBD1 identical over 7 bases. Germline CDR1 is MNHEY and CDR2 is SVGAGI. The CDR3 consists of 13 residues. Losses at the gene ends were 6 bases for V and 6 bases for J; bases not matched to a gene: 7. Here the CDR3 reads CASRRDSLAEAFF. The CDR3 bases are TGTGCCAGCAGGCGGGACAGCCTAGCTGAAGCTTTCTTT.

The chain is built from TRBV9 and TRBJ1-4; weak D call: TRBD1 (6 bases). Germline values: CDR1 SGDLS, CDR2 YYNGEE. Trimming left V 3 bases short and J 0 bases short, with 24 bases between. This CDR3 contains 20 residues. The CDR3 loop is CASSAKQGTGWDATNEKLFF. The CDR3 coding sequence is TGTGCCAGCAGCGCCAAACAAGGAACAGGGTGGGACGCAACTAATGAAAAACTGTTTTTT.

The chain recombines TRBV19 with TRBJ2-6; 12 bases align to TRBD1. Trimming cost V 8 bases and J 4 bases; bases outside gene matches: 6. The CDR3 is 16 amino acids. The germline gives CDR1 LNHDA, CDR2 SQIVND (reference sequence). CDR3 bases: TGTGCCAGTTGGGGACAGGGGGCATCGGGGGCCAACGTCCTGACTTTC. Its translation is CASWGQGASGANVLTF. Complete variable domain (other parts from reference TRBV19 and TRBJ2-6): DGGITQSPKYLFRKEGQNVTLSCEQNLNHDAMYWYRQDPGQGLRLIYYSQIVNDFQKGDIAEGYSVSREKKESFPLTVTSAQKNPTAFYLCASWGQGASGANVLTFGAGSRLTVL.

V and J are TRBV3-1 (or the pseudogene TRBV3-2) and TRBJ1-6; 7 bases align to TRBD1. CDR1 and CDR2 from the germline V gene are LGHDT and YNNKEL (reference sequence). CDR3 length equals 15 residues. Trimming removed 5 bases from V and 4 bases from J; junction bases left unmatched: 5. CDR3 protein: CASSTGDRYNSPLHF. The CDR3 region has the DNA TGTGCCAGCAGCACGGGGGACAGATATAATTCACCCCTCCACTTT.

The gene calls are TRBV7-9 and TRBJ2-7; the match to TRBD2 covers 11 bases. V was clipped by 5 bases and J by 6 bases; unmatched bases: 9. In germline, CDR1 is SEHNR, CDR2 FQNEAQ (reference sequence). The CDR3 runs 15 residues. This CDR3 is CASSPLLGLAGEQYF. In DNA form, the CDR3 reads TGTGCCAGCAGCCCCCTTCTTGGACTAGCGGGCGAGCAGTACTTC.

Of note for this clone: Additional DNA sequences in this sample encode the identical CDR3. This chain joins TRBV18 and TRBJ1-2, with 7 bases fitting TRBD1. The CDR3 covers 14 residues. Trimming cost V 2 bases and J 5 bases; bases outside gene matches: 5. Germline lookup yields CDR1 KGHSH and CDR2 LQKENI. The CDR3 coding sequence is TGTGCCAGCTCACCATCCGGGACAGAATATGGCTACACCTTC. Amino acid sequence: CASSPSGTEYGYTF.

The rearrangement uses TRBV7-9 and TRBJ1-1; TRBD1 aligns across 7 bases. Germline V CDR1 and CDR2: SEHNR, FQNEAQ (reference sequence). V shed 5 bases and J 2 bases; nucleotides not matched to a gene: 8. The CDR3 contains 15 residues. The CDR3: CASSRGTAGNTEAFF. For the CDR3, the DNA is TGTGCCAGCAGCCGGGGGACAGCGGGTAACACTGAAGCTTTCTTT.